The next 18 T cell receptor beta chains were all read from a single sample in a study of metastatic and nonmetastatic thyroid tumors (dated by TCRdb to between 2020 and 2021). Library preparation was by PCR. The sequencer listed for this sample is Illumina HiSeq 4000. Starting from the raw public reads, TCRdb applied fastp trimming at Q25, assembled clones with MiXCR and retained in-frame beta chains. A total of 85,000 to 100,000 clones appear in this sample, approximately 12% of them only once. In total, the top ten clones hold approximately 10% of the sample. None of the patients had been given any treatment before thyroid surgery. The sample taken for sequencing was blood. All receptors derive from a female donor with papillary thyroid cancer or a benign thyroid nodule (not recorded which). Some clones in this sample may be carry-over from other donors' samples.

In the case of this clone: At one end, the junction sequence differs from germline, possibly due to a read error. J is TRBJ2-7 and V is TRBV27, with D possibly being TRBD2 (6 bases). CDR1 is MNHEY and CDR2 is SMNVEV in the germline V gene (reference sequence). The CDR3 covers 14 residues. CDR3 DNA sequence: TGTGCCAACAGTTTACGGGGGATTGCCTCCGAGCAGTACTTC. It yields the protein CANSLRGIASEQYF.

The CDR3 DNA is TGCGCCAGCAGCTACACCGGGACGGCGGCCTACGAGCAGTACTTC. Protein: CASSYTGTAAYEQYF. This chain uses TRBV5-1 with TRBJ2-7; D tentatively fits TRBD1 or TRBD2 (5 bases each). Deletions cut 3 bases from V and 2 bases from J, with 15 bases between. CDR1 and CDR2 (germline): SGHRS, YFSETQ. This CDR3 is 15 amino acids long.

A few counts support this clone. CDR3 nucleotide sequence: TGCGCCAGCAGTCCAAACGGGATCACAGATACGCAGTATTTT. Amino acids: CASSPNGITDTQYF. The chain couples TRBV10-2 to TRBJ2-3, with D tentatively TRBD2 (5 bases). The V and J ends lost 5 bases and 2 bases respectively, with 11 bases between them. CDR1 is WSHSY and CDR2 is SAAADI in the germline V gene. The CDR3 consists of 14 residues.

This clone showed up many times. The chain carries TRBV30 and TRBJ2-5; tentative D call: TRBD1 (6 bases). This CDR3 region has 13 residues. V shed 2 bases and J shed 2 bases, with 9 bases lying between them. The germline V gene encodes CDR1 GTSNPN and CDR2 SVGIG (reference sequence). The CDR3 here is CAWSKGGQETQYF. The CDR3 DNA reads TGTGCCTGGAGTAAAGGGGGTCAAGAGACCCAGTACTTC.

In its sample, this clone was seen many times. V is TRBV6-1 and J is TRBJ1-4, with D hard to call. From germline, CDR1 is MNHNS and CDR2 SASEGT. Trimming took 6 bases from V and 4 from J, leaving 9 bases between them. The CDR3 has 13 residues. DNA of the CDR3: TGTGCCAGCAGCCCCCTCGGTAATGAAAAACTGTTTTTT. Residues: CASSPLGNEKLFF.

To note about this clone: A much larger clone is a single base away; this may be a read error. This chain uses TRBV7-8 with TRBJ2-5, with no clear D. This CDR3 comprises 14 residues. The V gene's germline CDR1 is SGHVS and CDR2 FQNEAQ. V lost 5 bases, J lost 5 bases, and 15 bases lay in between. The CDR3 DNA follows: TGTGCCAGCAGCCCCGAGGTGATCGGTGAGACCCAGTACTTC. Residues: CASSPEVIGETQYF. The variable domain in full, completed from reference TRBV7-8 and TRBJ2-5, reads GAGVSQSPRYKVAKRGQDVALRCDPISGHVSLFWYQQALGQGPEFLTYFQNEAQLDKSGLPSDRFFAERPEGSVSTLKIQRTQQEDSAVYLCASSPEVIGETQYFGPGTRLLVL.

This clone has a count of ten or more. The rearrangement links TRBV4-2 to TRBJ2-3; TRBD2 matches at 11 bases. Per the germline V gene, CDR1 is LGHNA and CDR2 is YNFKEQ. Trimming took 0 bases from V and 6 from J; bases not matched to a gene: 8. This CDR3 region has 17 residues. CDR3 DNA: TGTGCCAGCAGCCAAGATGGAGAACTAGCGGGGGCGGATACGCAGTATTTT. It codes for CASSQDGELAGADTQYF.

This clone occurred many times. The V gene is TRBV20-1, the J gene TRBJ1-3; possible D gene TRBD1, 6 bases. The CDR3 is 13 amino acids. Germline values: CDR1 DFQATT, CDR2 SNEGSKA (reference sequence). The V and J ends lost 5 bases and 0 bases respectively, with 8 bases between them. The CDR3 loop is CSARQDSGNTIYF. Here the CDR3 DNA reads TGCAGTGCTCGACAGGACTCTGGAAACACCATATATTTT.

This clone came up a few times. This may be a read error: a much more frequent sequence differs by one nucleotide. The gene calls are TRBV20-1 and TRBJ2-7; possible D gene TRBD2, 5 bases. Looked up from germline, CDR1 is DFQATT and CDR2 is SNEGSKA (reference sequence). V was pared by 4 bases and J by 6 bases, with 13 bases between. This CDR3 region has 12 residues. CDR3 residues: CSATHGLGEQYF. The CDR3 DNA is TGCAGTGCTACGCACGGACTCGGCGAGCAGTACTTC.

There are many counts of this clone. This chain uses TRBV13 with TRBJ1-5; tentative D call: TRBD1 (5 bases). The CDR3 totals 14 residues. Per germline, CDR1 PRHDT and CDR2 FYEKMQ (reference sequence). Trimming left V 0 bases short and J 7 bases short, with 10 bases between. CDR3 in amino acids: CASSLGQGRQPQHF. DNA for the CDR3: TGTGCCAGCAGCTTAGGCCAGGGCAGACAGCCCCAGCATTTT.

Many counts were recorded for this clone. This chain uses TRBV2 with TRBJ1-5, with D perhaps TRBD1 (5 bases). In germline, CDR1 is SNHLY, CDR2 FYNNEI. V was pared by 4 bases and J by 2 bases, with 9 bases between. This CDR3 has 14 residues. CDR3 DNA sequence: TGTGCCAGCAGTGCAGGGTCGGGCAATCAGCCCCAGCATTTT. It translates to CASSAGSGNQPQHF.

This clone was detected only a few times. Given a much more abundant clone one base away, this may be a read error. The chain recombines TRBV28 with TRBJ1-4; D not certain. This CDR3 spans 13 amino acids. V lost 8 bases and J lost 7, with 14 bases in between. CDR1 MDHEN and CDR2 SYDVKM come from the germline V gene. Here the CDR3 DNA reads TGTGCCAGCGGTCCAGGTAGAGTTGAAAAACTGTTTTTT. Amino acids: CASGPGRVEKLFF.

This clone appeared many times. The same CDR3 also results from other DNA sequences found in this sample. The chain has TRBV6-1 and TRBJ1-1; 7 bases are a match to TRBD1. CDR3 length: 13 residues. Germline V gene data show CDR1 as MNHNS and CDR2 as SASEGT. The junction had 3 bases not matched to a gene; V was cut back by 5 bases and J by 3 bases. The CDR3 DNA is TGTGCCAGCAGTCTGACAGGGTACACTGAAGCTTTCTTT. Amino acid sequence: CASSLTGYTEAFF.

This clone was detected once. This may arise from a read error, as a much more abundant clone is one base away. This CDR3 is also generated by other DNA sequences in the sample. This chain uses TRBV18 with TRBJ2-5; 8 nucleotides line up with TRBD2. V dropped 5 bases and J dropped 2; count of bases not matched to a gene: 13. Germline CDR1 is KGHSH and CDR2 is LQKENI. This CDR3 contains 17 residues. This CDR3 reads CASSLRGASGPQETQYF. Here the CDR3 DNA reads TGTGCCAGCTCATTAAGGGGTGCTAGCGGGCCTCAAGAGACCCAGTACTTC.

This clone was found many times. The genes are TRBV20-1 and TRBJ2-2; possibly TRBD2 for D (6 bases). CDR3 size: 13 residues. Germline V gives CDR1 DFQATT, CDR2 SNEGSKA (reference sequence). Trimming shortened V by 3 bases and J by 4 bases, and 9 bases separated the two germline ends. CDR3 DNA sequence: TGCAGTGCTAGTTTAGCGGTCACCGGGGAGCTGTTTTTT. Its translation: CSASLAVTGELFF.

This clone was picked up many times. The chain uses TRBV9 and TRBJ2-3, with 9 bases fitting TRBD2. The germline gives CDR1 SGDLS, CDR2 YYNGEE. Germline trimming cut 0 bases from V and 0 bases from J; bases unmatched to any gene: 2. The CDR3 sequence is 16 residues long. CDR3 sequence reads: CASSVGLAESTDTQYF. In DNA form, the CDR3 reads TGTGCCAGCAGCGTAGGACTAGCGGAGAGCACAGATACGCAGTATTTT.

This clone appeared many times. The rearrangement joins TRBV4-3 to TRBJ2-1; no clear D. This CDR3 has 16 residues. Trimming removed 0 bases from V and 6 bases from J, with 15 bases in between. Looked up from germline, CDR1 is LGHNA and CDR2 is YSLEER. The CDR3 loop reads CASSQDGPSSPNEQFF. The CDR3 DNA reads as TGCGCCAGCAGCCAAGATGGCCCATCGTCCCCCAATGAGCAGTTCTTC.

Many counts were recorded for this clone. This sequence joins TRBV7-8 and TRBJ1-1, with TRBD1 matching over 10 bases. V gave up 1 base and J gave up 9 bases; unmatched junction bases: 2. This CDR3 has 13 amino acids. CDR1 is SGHVS and CDR2 is FQNEAQ in the germline V gene. The CDR3 sequence is CASSLEDRGQAFF. The CDR3 DNA is TGTGCCAGCAGCTTAGAAGACAGGGGGCAAGCTTTCTTT.